What follows are 3 T cell receptor beta chains derived from one specimen sequenced in a study of T-cell reconstitution after alpha-beta-depleted transplantation in children. Preparation of the TCRbeta library involved a method that used unique molecular identifiers. TCRdb analysed the PCR reads with MiXCR anew, one entry per CDR3 protein. There are about 610,000 distinct CDR3 sequences in the sample; under 12% occur only once, and around 4% lies in the top ten. Sample: PBMCs from the stem cell graft donor, taken from the stem cell graft. Receptor source: a human donor who donated a stem cell graft to a child with acute myeloid leukemia.

The sample holds a few counts of this clonotype. The chain uses TRBV20-1 and TRBJ1-4, with 11 bases identical to TRBD1. The germline V gene has CDR1 DFQATT and CDR2 SNEGSKA (reference sequence). The V segment lost 0 bases and the J segment 2 bases; nucleotides outside the gene matches: 11. This CDR3 spans 19 amino acids. CDR3 residues: CSARDPGTGGSGTNEKLFF. The DNA for the CDR3 is TGCAGTGCTAGAGACCCCGGGACAGGGGGAAGCGGGACTAATGAAAAACTGTTTTTT.

This clonotype has a count of ten or more. This chain uses TRBV9 with TRBJ1-1; D gene ambiguous. CDR3 length: 14 residues. Germline CDR1 is SGDLS and CDR2 is YYNGEE. V lost 1 base and J 1 base, leaving 8 bases between the germline ends. The CDR3 reads CASSVLNPNTEAFF. As DNA, the CDR3 is TGTGCCAGCAGCGTACTGAATCCGAACACTGAAGCTTTCTTT.

In its sample, this clonotype was seen many times. V gene TRBV7-9 combines with J gene TRBJ1-1; D not certain. There are 13 residues in the CDR3. The germline V gene has CDR1 SEHNR and CDR2 FQNEAQ (reference sequence). Trimming removed 1 base at V and 4 bases at J, with 7 bases between. In nucleotides, the CDR3 is TGTGCCAGCAGCTTAGAGGGTAGCACTGAAGCTTTCTTT. Protein product: CASSLEGSTEAFF.